This T cell receptor beta chain derives from a study of cytomegalovirus exposure and HLA in healthy donors. Both 60 Vbeta primers and 13 Jbeta primers went into the PCR. TCRdb's table, derived via immunoSEQ multiplex PCR, lists solely in-frame clones and lacks some. The sample lists about 110,000 clones; about two thirds were seen once. CDR1 and CDR2 (germline): LGHNA, YNFKEQ. CDR3 size: 15 residues. Germline trimming cut 0 bases from V and 7 bases from J; bases unmatched to any gene: 3. This sequence originates from a woman aged 65 to 85 in good health and CMV-seropositive. This chain links TRBV4-2 with TRBJ1-4, with TRBD1 matching 9 bases. Material: PBMCs. The CDR3 protein is CASSQEDRGGEKLFF. For the CDR3, the DNA is TGTGCCAGCAGCCAAGAGGACAGGGGAGGTGAAAAACTGTTTTTT.